This entry is about one TCR beta chain. It lacks a known antigen. No clone much larger than this one lies a single base away; base qualities are absent. TCRbeta CDR3 regions were amplified from genomic DNA by means of the immunoSEQ Assay, a bias-controlled multiplex PCR. Per the original workflow: Within the assay, amplification of reference gene primers was used to estimate how many nucleated cells each sample contained. Sequence reads were collapsed and filtered to measure the absolute abundance of every unique TCRbeta CDR3 rearrangement. For each sample, productive Simpson clonality was calculated as the square root of Simpson's diversity index across productive rearrangements. Imported from immuneACCESS, the table was reduced by TCRdb to in-frame sequences with V and J called. These copies leave out some clones; in studies compared against another copy, an unresolved V gene accounts for under half, and the cause of the remainder is not known. V, J and clone size are taken as reported in that table, and D and trimming were inferred from the DNA itself. The sample profile shows 200,000 to 300,000 clones; about nine tenths of them were found once. About 1.6% of the sample comes from the top ten.

Spanning cysteine to phenylalanine, the CDR3 consists of 20 amino acids. Only the CDR3 region is kept as DNA, spanning 60 bases read in frame from base 1. The data originate from a study of blood T cell repertoires in COVID-19 (TCRdb year 2020). For the study in its entirety: Samples from collaborators originated in the United States, Italy and Spain and spanned both the acute and convalescent phases of COVID-19. The dataset comprised deeply sampled blood TCRbeta repertoires from subjects exposed to, actively infected with, or recovered from COVID-19. The material from the prospective study consisted of cDNA or gDNA derived from T cells, B-cell-depleted T cells, or PBMCs. Where available, HLA class I and class II types were taken from metadata supplied by the sample provider and were not determined by assay-based typing. The sample metadata nearly always contained a de-identified subject ID, COVID-19 status, age in years and sex. Samples came from the ongoing ImmuneRACE study (first 160 participants) plus 1,254 subjects from 6 global collaborators. The repertoires were released in a freely available public database meant as a resource for research on the immune response to SARS-CoV-2.

Study-wide findings and limitations: The amount of clinical and demographic metadata varied by source and participant and was provided uncurated.

Samples from volunteer blood donors who had recovered from COVID-19 were contributed by a second Seattle source. Each collaborating institution followed its own protocols to collect whole blood in K2EDTA tubes. For TCRbeta analysis, collaborators shipped samples in one of three forms: frozen whole blood, isolated PBMCs, or DNA extracted from either of those sample types. Specimen: peripheral blood. This receptor was identified in a middle-aged woman who had recovered from COVID-19. Rearrangement joined TRBV12-2 to TRBJ2-5; the table gives TRBD2 as D, unverified against the DNA. TRBV12-2 is a known pseudogene. The nucleotide sequence reads TGTGCAAGTCGCTTACGTATCGCTCCTAGCGGGGTCCCATTGCTGGAGACCCAGTACTTC. The resulting protein is CASRLRIAPSGVPLLETQYF.